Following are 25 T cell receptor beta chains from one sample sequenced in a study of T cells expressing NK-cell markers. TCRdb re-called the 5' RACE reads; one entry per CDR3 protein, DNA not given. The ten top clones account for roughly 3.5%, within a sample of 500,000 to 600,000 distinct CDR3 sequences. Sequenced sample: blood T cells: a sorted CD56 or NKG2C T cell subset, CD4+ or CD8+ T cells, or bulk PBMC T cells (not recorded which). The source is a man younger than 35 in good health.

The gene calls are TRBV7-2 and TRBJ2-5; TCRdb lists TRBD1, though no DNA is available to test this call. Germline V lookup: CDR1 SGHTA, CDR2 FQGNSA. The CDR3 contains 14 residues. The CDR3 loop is CASSHPRQQETQYF.

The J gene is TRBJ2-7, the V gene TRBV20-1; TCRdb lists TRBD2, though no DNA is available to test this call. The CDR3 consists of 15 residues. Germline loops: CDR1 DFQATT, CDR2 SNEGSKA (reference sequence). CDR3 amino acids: CSARNPGTSMYEQYF.

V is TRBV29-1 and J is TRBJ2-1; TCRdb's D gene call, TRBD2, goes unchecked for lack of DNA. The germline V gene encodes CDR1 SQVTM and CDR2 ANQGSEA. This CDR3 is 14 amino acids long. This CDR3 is CSVRLAGGPGEQFF.

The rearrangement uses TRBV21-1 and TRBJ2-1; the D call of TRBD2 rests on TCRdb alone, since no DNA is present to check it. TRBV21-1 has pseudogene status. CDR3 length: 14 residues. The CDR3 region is CASSKAARHTEQFF.

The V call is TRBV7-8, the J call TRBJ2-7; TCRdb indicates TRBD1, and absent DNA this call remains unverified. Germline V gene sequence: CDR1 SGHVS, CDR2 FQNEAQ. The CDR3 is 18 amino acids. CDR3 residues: CASSLAGAGTGSSYEQYF.

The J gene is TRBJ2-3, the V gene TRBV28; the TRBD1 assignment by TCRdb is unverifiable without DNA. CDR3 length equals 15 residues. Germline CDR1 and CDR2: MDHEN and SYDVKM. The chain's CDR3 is CASTTGDRVRDTQYF.

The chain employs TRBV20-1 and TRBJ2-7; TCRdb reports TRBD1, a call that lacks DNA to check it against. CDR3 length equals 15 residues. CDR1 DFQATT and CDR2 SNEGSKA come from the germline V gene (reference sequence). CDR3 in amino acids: CSARVAWDSAYEQYF.

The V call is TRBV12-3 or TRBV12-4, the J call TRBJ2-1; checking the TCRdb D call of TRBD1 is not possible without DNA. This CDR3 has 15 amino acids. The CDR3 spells CASSLWAVSYNEQFF.

The CDR3 loop is CASSQIINDNEQFF. The rearrangement links TRBV4-2 to TRBJ2-1. Germline assignment: CDR1 LGHNA and CDR2 YNFKEQ. This CDR3 region has 14 residues.

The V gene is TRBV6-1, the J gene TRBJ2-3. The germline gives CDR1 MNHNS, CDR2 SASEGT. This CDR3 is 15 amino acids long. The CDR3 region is CASKEANGRTDTQYF.

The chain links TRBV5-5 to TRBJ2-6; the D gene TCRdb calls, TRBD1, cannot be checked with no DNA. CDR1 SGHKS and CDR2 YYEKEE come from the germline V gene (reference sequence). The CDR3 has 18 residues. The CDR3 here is CASSFSDPLAGGANVLTF.

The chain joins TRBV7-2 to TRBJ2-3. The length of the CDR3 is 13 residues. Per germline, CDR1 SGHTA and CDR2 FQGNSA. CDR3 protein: CASSLGFGDTQYF.

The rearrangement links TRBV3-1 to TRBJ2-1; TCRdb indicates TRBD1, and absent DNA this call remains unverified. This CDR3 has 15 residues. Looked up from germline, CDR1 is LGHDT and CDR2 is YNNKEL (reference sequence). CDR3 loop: CASSQAGVTGDEQFF.

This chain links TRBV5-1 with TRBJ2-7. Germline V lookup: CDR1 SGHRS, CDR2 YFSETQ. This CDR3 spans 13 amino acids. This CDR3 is CASSIRTDYEQYF.

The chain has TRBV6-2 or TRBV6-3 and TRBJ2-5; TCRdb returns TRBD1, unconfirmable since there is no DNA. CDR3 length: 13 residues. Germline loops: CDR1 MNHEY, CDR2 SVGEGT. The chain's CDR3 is CASIGRNQETQYF.

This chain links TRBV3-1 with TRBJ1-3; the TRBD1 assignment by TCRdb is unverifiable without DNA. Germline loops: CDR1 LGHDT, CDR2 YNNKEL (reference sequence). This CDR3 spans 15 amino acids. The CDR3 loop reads CASSHPDISGNTIYF.

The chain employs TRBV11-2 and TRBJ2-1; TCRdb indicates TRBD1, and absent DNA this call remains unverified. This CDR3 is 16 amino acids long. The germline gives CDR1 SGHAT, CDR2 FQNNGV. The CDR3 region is CASSPQSPRRTNEQFF.

The CDR3 sequence is CAISGATGSYNEQFF. This chain links TRBV10-3 with TRBJ2-1; the D call from TCRdb, TRBD1, cannot be confirmed without DNA. Germline V gives CDR1 ENHRY, CDR2 SYGVKD. This CDR3 contains 15 residues.

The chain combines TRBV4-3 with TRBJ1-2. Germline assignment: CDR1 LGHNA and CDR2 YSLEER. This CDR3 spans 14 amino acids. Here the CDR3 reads CASSRGDWEYGYTF.

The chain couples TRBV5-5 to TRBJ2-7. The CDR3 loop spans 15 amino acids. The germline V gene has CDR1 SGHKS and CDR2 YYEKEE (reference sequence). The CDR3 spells CASSLAAVTVYEQYF.

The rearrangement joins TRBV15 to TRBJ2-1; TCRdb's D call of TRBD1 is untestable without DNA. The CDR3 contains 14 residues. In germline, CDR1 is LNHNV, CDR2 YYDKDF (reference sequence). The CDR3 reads CATSRSGSYNEQFF.

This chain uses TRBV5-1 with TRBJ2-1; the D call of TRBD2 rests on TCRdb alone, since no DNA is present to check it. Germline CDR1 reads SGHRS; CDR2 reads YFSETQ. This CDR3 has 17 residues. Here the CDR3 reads CASSPGLAGGSGNEQFF.

The CDR3 spells CATSRDLVGTRTDTQYF. This chain links TRBV15 with TRBJ2-3. The CDR3 totals 17 residues. Germline V gene lookup returns CDR1 LNHNV and CDR2 YYDKDF (reference sequence).

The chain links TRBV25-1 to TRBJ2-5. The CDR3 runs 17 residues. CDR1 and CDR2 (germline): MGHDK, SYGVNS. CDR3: CASSEFESYSARETQYF.

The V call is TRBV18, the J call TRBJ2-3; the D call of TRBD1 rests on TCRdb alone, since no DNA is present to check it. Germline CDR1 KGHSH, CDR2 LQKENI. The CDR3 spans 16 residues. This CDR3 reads CASSPMGTTSTDTQYF.